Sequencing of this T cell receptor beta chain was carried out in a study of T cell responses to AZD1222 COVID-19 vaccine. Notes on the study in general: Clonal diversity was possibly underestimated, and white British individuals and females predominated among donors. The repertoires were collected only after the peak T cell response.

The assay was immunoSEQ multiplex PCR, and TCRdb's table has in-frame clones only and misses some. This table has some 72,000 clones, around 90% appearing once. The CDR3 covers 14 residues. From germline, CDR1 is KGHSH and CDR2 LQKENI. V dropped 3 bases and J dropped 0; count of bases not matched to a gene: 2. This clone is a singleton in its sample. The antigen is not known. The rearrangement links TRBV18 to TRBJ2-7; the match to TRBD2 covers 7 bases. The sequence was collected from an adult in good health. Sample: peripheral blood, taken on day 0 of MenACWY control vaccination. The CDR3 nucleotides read TGTGCCAGCTCACCGAGCGGGAACTCCTACGAGCAGTACTTC. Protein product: CASSPSGNSYEQYF.